The 28 T cell receptor beta chains below come from one sample, sequenced in a study of cytomegalovirus exposure and HLA in healthy donors. The PCR used 60 Vbeta and 13 Jbeta primers. TCRdb's copy holds only in-frame clones and misses some; the assay was immunoSEQ multiplex PCR. The sample table includes approximately 110,000 clones. Sequenced material: PBMCs. The receptor source for this set is a man aged 18-30 years in good health and CMV-seronegative.

The chain is built from TRBV30 and TRBJ2-7, with 12 bases identical to TRBD1. V lost 5 bases to trimming and J lost 4 bases; unmatched junction nucleotides: 6. Germline V gene lookup returns CDR1 GTSNPN and CDR2 SVGIG (reference sequence). The CDR3 extends over 14 amino acids. DNA for the CDR3: TGTGCCTGGGGCTCGGGACAGGGGGCTTACGAGCAGTACTTC. Protein: CAWGSGQGAYEQYF.

This chain uses TRBV9 with TRBJ2-5, with a possible D match to TRBD2 (6 bases). The germline V and J ends were trimmed by 3 bases and 5 bases, with 11 bases remaining between them. The CDR3 consists of 13 residues. CDR1 and CDR2 (germline): SGDLS, YYNGEE. Written as DNA, the CDR3 is TGTGCCAGCAGCGAGGGGACTGTGGAGACCCAGTACTTC. Translating it yields CASSEGTVETQYF.

The V and J genes are TRBV5-1 and TRBJ2-6; tentatively, D is TRBD1 (6 bases). In germline, CDR1 is SGHRS, CDR2 YFSETQ. The CDR3 contains 17 residues. Deletions cut 7 bases from V and 4 bases from J, with 21 bases between. DNA for the CDR3: TGCGCCAGCGCAACATTCGGTACAGGGTCCGGGGCCAACGTCCTGACTTTC. This encodes CASATFGTGSGANVLTF.

This chain links TRBV9 with TRBJ2-1; 9 bases map to TRBD2. CDR1 is SGDLS and CDR2 is YYNGEE in the germline V gene. There are 15 residues in the CDR3. J gave up 8 bases and V 6 bases, and 12 bases lay outside the gene matches. In nucleotides, the CDR3 is TGTGCCAGCAAGGGGAGCGGGAGGATGAGGGATGAGCAGTTCTTC. It codes for CASKGSGRMRDEQFF.

The chain is built from TRBV5-1 and TRBJ1-2; 8 nucleotides match TRBD1. CDR3 size: 14 residues. V shed 4 bases and J 3 bases; nucleotides not matched to a gene: 5. The germline V gene encodes CDR1 SGHRS and CDR2 YFSETQ. Written as DNA, the CDR3 is TGCGCCAGCAGCCTGGACAGGGTCGACTATGGCTACACCTTC. Its protein product is CASSLDRVDYGYTF. The variable domain in full, with the rest retrieved from reference TRBV5-1 and TRBJ1-2, is KAGVTQTPRYLIKTRGQQVTLSCSPISGHRSVSWYQQTPGQGLQFLFEYFSETQRNKGNFPGRFSGRQFSNSRSEMNVSTLELGDSALYLCASSLDRVDYGYTFGSGTRLTVV.

The chain links TRBV6-6 to TRBJ2-7; 12 nucleotides agree with TRBD1. CDR1 and CDR2 from the germline V gene are MNHNY and SVGAGI (reference sequence). After removal of 6 bases from V and 6 bases from J, the junction contained 6 bases not matched to a gene. This CDR3 region has 14 residues. CDR3 loop: CASSTGTGGSEQYF. CDR3 DNA sequence: TGTGCCAGCAGCACCGGGACAGGGGGCAGCGAGCAGTACTTC.

V is TRBV4-2 and J is TRBJ1-5; the D gene is possibly TRBD1 (5 bases). In germline, CDR1 is LGHNA, CDR2 YNFKEQ. The CDR3 spans 15 residues. Deletions cut 2 bases from V and 2 bases from J, with 10 bases between. CDR3 nucleotides: TGTGCCAGCAGCCAACAGGGAAACGGCAATCAGCCCCAGCATTTT. Translating it yields CASSQQGNGNQPQHF.

The rearrangement joins TRBV7-9 to TRBJ2-1; TRBD2 aligns across 7 bases. Germline loops: CDR1 SEHNR, CDR2 FQNEAQ (reference sequence). Trimming removed 5 bases from V and 8 bases from J; junction bases left unmatched: 12. This CDR3 has 15 residues. As DNA, the CDR3 is TGTGCCAGCAGCCCTTTAGGGGACTACACCTATGAGCAGTTCTTC. As protein: CASSPLGDYTYEQFF.

The chain uses TRBV19 and TRBJ2-2; 8 bases map to TRBD1. The germline CDR1 and CDR2 sequences are LNHDA and SQIVND (reference sequence). The CDR3 totals 14 residues. V lost 7 bases to trimming and J lost 4 bases; unmatched junction nucleotides: 5. The CDR3 here is CASNTGGTTGELFF. CDR3 nucleotides: TGTGCCAGTAACACAGGGGGGACCACCGGGGAGCTGTTTTTT.

The chain has TRBV5-1 and TRBJ2-2; 7 nucleotides match TRBD2. With V trimmed by 0 bases and J by 5 bases, 10 bases remained unmatched. Germline CDR1 and CDR2: SGHRS and YFSETQ. The CDR3 contains 17 residues. CDR3 loop: CASSLEGGSGGTGELFF. The CDR3 region has the DNA TGCGCCAGCAGCTTGGAAGGCGGGAGCGGAGGAACCGGGGAGCTGTTTTTT.

V usage is TRBV6-5 and J usage is TRBJ2-5; the match to TRBD2 covers 7 bases. In germline, CDR1 is MNHEY, CDR2 SVGAGI. V lost 6 bases to trimming and J lost 6 bases; unmatched junction nucleotides: 7. The CDR3 loop spans 13 amino acids. The DNA for the CDR3 is TGTGCCAGCAGCTCAGGACTAGGGAAGACCCAGTACTTC. Translation gives CASSSGLGKTQYF.

The chain links TRBV6-1 to TRBJ2-7; D remains ambiguous. Germline lookup yields CDR1 MNHNS and CDR2 SASEGT. CDR3 length: 11 amino acids. V lost 11 bases to trimming and J lost 2 bases, with 10 bases between them. CDR3 DNA: TGTGCCGGCGGCCGGGCCTACGAGCAGTACTTC. Translation gives CAGGRAYEQYF.

This chain connects TRBV5-5 to TRBJ2-3, with 11 bases matching TRBD2. The junction had 7 bases not matched to a gene; V was cut back by 5 bases and J by 2 bases. From germline, CDR1 is SGHKS and CDR2 YYEKEE (reference sequence). There are 16 residues in the CDR3. CDR3 in DNA: TGTGCCAGCAGGCCACTAGCGGGGGTGATCACAGATACGCAGTATTTT. This translates into CASRPLAGVITDTQYF.

The chain has TRBV6-6 and TRBJ1-5; D may be TRBD1 (5 bases). This CDR3 contains 15 residues. Germline CDR1 MNHNY, CDR2 SVGAGI (reference sequence). V lost 5 bases, J lost 6 bases, and 17 bases lay in between. This CDR3 reads CASSPGFGAAQPQHF. The CDR3 nucleotides read TGTGCCAGCAGTCCTGGGTTTGGGGCAGCTCAGCCCCAGCATTTT.

The CDR3 reads CASSVEVRGYEQYF. Here the CDR3 DNA reads TGTGCCAGCAGCGTAGAAGTCAGAGGCTACGAGCAGTACTTC. The rearrangement uses TRBV9 and TRBJ2-5; no clear D gene. Judging by the DNA end, TRBJ2-7 fits better; the J call may be wrong. From germline, CDR1 is SGDLS and CDR2 YYNGEE. The CDR3 has 14 residues.

The chain joins TRBV18 to TRBJ1-5; tentative D call: TRBD1 (6 bases). Per germline, CDR1 KGHSH and CDR2 LQKENI. The CDR3 extends over 15 amino acids. Trimming removed 3 bases at V and 7 bases at J, with 16 bases between. CDR3 amino acids: CASSPSTGGGQPQHF. CDR3 in DNA: TGTGCCAGCTCACCCTCAACTGGGGGCGGACAGCCCCAGCATTTT. Combining the CDR3 with reference TRBV18 and TRBJ1-5 gives the whole variable domain NAGVMQNPRHLVRRRGQEARLRCSPMKGHSHVYWYRQLPEEGLKFMVYLQKENIIDESGMPKERFSAEFPKEGPSILRIQQVVRGDSAAYFCASSPSTGGGQPQHFGDGTRLSIL.

This chain connects TRBV29-1 to TRBJ2-4; a possible D gene is TRBD2 (5 bases). Between the trimmed V and J ends, which lost 1 base and 1 base, there was a span of 8 bases. CDR3 size: 14 residues. Germline lookup yields CDR1 SQVTM and CDR2 ANQGSEA. CDR3 loop: CSVEVASAKNIQYF. For the CDR3, the DNA is TGCAGCGTTGAAGTGGCTAGCGCCAAAAACATTCAGTACTTC.

The rearrangement joins TRBV28 to TRBJ1-1; 12 bases align to TRBD1. The CDR3 consists of 17 residues. Looked up from germline, CDR1 is MDHEN and CDR2 is SYDVKM. Trimming took 1 base from V and 6 from J; bases not matched to a gene: 9. For the CDR3, the DNA is TGTGCCAGCAGTTTATCGGGACAGGGGGCGCGGAAGGCTGAAGCTTTCTTT. This gives the protein CASSLSGQGARKAEAFF.

CDR3 amino acids: CASSSWTGVNTGELFF. The CDR3 DNA is TGCGCCAGCAGCTCTTGGACAGGGGTGAACACCGGGGAGCTGTTTTTT. The chain combines TRBV5-1 with TRBJ2-2; 9 bases are shared with TRBD1. CDR3 size: 16 residues. Germline CDR1 SGHRS, CDR2 YFSETQ. Trimming at V came to 3 bases and at J to 1 base, leaving 4 bases not matched to a gene. Based on the CDR3 plus reference TRBV5-1 and TRBJ2-2, the full variable domain is KAGVTQTPRYLIKTRGQQVTLSCSPISGHRSVSWYQQTPGQGLQFLFEYFSETQRNKGNFPGRFSGRQFSNSRSEMNVSTLELGDSALYLCASSSWTGVNTGELFFGEGSRLTVL.

This chain links TRBV18 with TRBJ1-1, with TRBD1 as a possible D gene (6 bases). Trimming took off 0 bases at V and 3 bases at J, with 11 bases between the two ends. The CDR3 is 15 residues long. Per the germline V gene, CDR1 is KGHSH and CDR2 is LQKENI. The CDR3 DNA is TGTGCCAGCTCACCACCCACAGGGCCGTACACTGAAGCTTTCTTT. Its translation: CASSPPTGPYTEAFF.

The J gene is TRBJ1-1, the V gene TRBV6-6, with D uncertain. Trimming took off 5 bases at V and 3 bases at J, with 10 bases between the two ends. The CDR3 runs to 13 residues. Germline CDR1 MNHNY, CDR2 SVGAGI (reference sequence). In DNA, the CDR3 is TGTGCCAGCAGTCTTGGCGGGGACACTGAAGCTTTCTTT. Translated: CASSLGGDTEAFF.

The CDR3 protein is CASSLDRAPNEQFF. The CDR3 DNA follows: TGCGCCAGCAGCCTCGACAGGGCTCCCAATGAGCAGTTCTTC. The genes are TRBV5-1 and TRBJ2-1; 7 nucleotides agree with TRBD1. V shed 4 bases and J 6 bases; nucleotides not matched to a gene: 7. CDR1 is SGHRS, CDR2 YFSETQ, per germline. The CDR3 spans 14 residues.

The rearrangement uses TRBV11-3 and TRBJ2-7, with D maybe TRBD1 (6 bases). With 6 bases removed from V and 3 bases from J, the gap between germline ends came to 18 bases. This CDR3 spans 15 amino acids. Germline CDR1 and CDR2: SGHNT and YENEEA. This CDR3 reads CASSFGTNSYYEQYF. The CDR3 bases are TGTGCCAGCAGTTTCGGGACAAATTCCTACTACGAGCAGTACTTC. The full variable domain, rest sourced from reference TRBV11-3 and TRBJ2-7, is EAGVVQSPRYKIIEKKQPVAFWCNPISGHNTLYWYLQNLGQGPELLIRYENEEAVDDSQLPKDRFSAERLKGVDSTLKIQPAELGDSAVYLCASSFGTNSYYEQYFGPGTRLTVT.

The V and J genes are TRBV2 and TRBJ2-5; 7 positions agree with TRBD2. The CDR3 contains 12 residues. The germline CDR1 and CDR2 sequences are SNHLY and FYNNEI. J gave up 7 bases and V 8 bases, and 7 bases lay outside the gene matches. The CDR3 loop is CASGLREGTQYF. CDR3 DNA: TGTGCCAGCGGGCTAAGGGAGGGGACCCAGTACTTC.

The chain carries TRBV28 and TRBJ2-7; 8 bases are shared with TRBD2. The trim removed 1 base at V and 6 bases at J, leaving 8 bases unmatched. This CDR3 comprises 15 residues. Germline V gene sequence: CDR1 MDHEN, CDR2 SYDVKM. The DNA for the CDR3 is TGTGCCAGCAGTTTATTTGCTAGCGGGCTCGTCGAGCAGTACTTC. As protein: CASSLFASGLVEQYF.

The CDR3 loop reads CASSELAGLNEQFF. The CDR3 region has the DNA TGTGCCAGCAGTGAACTAGCGGGCCTTAATGAGCAGTTCTTC. The chain is built from TRBV28 and TRBJ2-1, with 9 bases that match TRBD2. The CDR3 spans 14 residues. After removal of 5 bases from V and 7 bases from J, the junction contained 6 bases not matched to a gene. CDR1 is MDHEN and CDR2 is SYDVKM in the germline V gene.

V gene TRBV10-2 combines with J gene TRBJ2-5; D unclear. Trimming removed 2 bases from V and 4 bases from J, with 14 bases in between. CDR3 length: 15 residues. Per the germline V gene, CDR1 is WSHSY and CDR2 is SAAADI. CDR3 residues: CASSEAVLGLETQYF. The CDR3 DNA reads TGCGCCAGCAGTGAGGCGGTGCTAGGATTAGAGACCCAGTACTTC.

The chain uses TRBV2 and TRBJ2-5; the match to TRBD1 covers 7 bases. CDR3 length: 13 amino acids. Per germline, CDR1 SNHLY and CDR2 FYNNEI. J lost 1 base, V lost 6 bases, and 2 bases had no gene match. In nucleotides, the CDR3 is TGTGCCAGCAGATGGACAGGCCAAGAGACCCAGTACTTC. Encoded protein: CASRWTGQETQYF.